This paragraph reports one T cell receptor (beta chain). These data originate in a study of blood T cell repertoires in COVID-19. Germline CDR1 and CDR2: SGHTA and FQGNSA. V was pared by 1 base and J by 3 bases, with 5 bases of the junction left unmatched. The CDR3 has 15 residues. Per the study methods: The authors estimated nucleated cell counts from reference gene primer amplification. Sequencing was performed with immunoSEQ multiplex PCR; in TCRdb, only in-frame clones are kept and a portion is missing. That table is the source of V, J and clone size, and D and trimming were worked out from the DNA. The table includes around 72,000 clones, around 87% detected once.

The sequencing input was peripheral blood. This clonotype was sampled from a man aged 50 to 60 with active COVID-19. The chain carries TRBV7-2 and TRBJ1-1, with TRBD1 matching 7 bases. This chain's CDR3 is CASSLGGGHYTEAFF. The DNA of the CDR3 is TGTGCCAGCAGCTTAGGAGGGGGCCATTACACTGAAGCTTTCTTT.